The clone carrying this T cell receptor beta chain appeared a few times. The data belong to a study of blood T cells in healthy people across ages. Germline assignment: CDR1 SQVTM and CDR2 ANQGSEA. The V and J ends lost 4 bases and 3 bases respectively, with 10 bases between them. This CDR3 region has 12 residues. Alongside a J-beta primer mix, a sample-barcoded 5' primer served in a second PCR lasting about 7 to 11 cycles. Each CDR3 protein gets one entry after TCRdb re-called the 5' RACE reads with MiXCR. This table holds about 1.4 million distinct CDR3 sequences, roughly 64% found once. The source material was blood. The source of this sequence is a man between 18 and 29 years old in good health. The chain is built from TRBV29-1 and TRBJ2-7; tentatively, D is TRBD2 (5 bases). The CDR3 sequence: CSVASGYYEQYF. The CDR3 coding sequence is TGCAGCGTTGCCAGCGGATACTACGAGCAGTACTTC.